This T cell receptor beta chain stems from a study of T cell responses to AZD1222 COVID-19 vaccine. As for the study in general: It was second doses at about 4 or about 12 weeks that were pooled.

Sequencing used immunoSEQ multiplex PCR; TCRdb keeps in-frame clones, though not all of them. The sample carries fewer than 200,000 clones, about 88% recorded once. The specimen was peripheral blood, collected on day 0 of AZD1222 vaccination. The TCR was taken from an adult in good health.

CDR3 sequence reads: CASSLSQGYEQYV. The CDR3 DNA reads TGCGCCAGCAGCCTCTCCCAGGGGTACGAGCAGTACGTC. The genes are TRBV5-1 and TRBJ2-7, with TRBD1 as a possible D gene (6 bases). The ends were cut back, 4 bases at V and 4 bases at J, with 12 bases in the middle. The germline V gene encodes CDR1 SGHRS and CDR2 YFSETQ. The CDR3 is made up of 13 amino acids.